These 11 T cell receptor beta chains share one sample of origin, sequenced in a study of T-cell reconstitution after alpha-beta-depleted transplantation in children. Unique molecular identifiers were used in preparing the TCRbeta library. MiXCR, run by TCRdb on the PCR reads, gives a single entry per CDR3 protein. This sample has hundreds of thousands of distinct CDR3 sequences, with approximately 10% found just once. The sample consisted of PBMCs from the stem cell graft donor, taken from the stem cell graft. The receptor set was obtained from a human donor who donated a stem cell graft to a child with acute lymphoblastic leukemia.

Many counts were recorded for this clonotype. This rearrangement joins TRBV7-2 to TRBJ2-1, with 7 nucleotides matching TRBD1. The CDR3 is made up of 13 amino acids. Losses at the gene ends were 1 base for V and 9 bases for J; bases not matched to a gene: 3. Germline CDR1 is SGHTA and CDR2 is FQGNSA. In DNA, the CDR3 is TGTGCCAGCAGCTTAGGCGACAGGGCTGAGCAGTTCTTC. Translated, it gives CASSLGDRAEQFF.

This clonotype was detected a few times. The rearrangement links TRBV15 to TRBJ2-1; D not certain. Germline V gene data show CDR1 as LNHNV and CDR2 as YYDKDF (reference sequence). Deletions cut 0 bases from V and 9 bases from J, with 15 bases between. The CDR3 length is 15 residues. The CDR3 nucleotides are TGTGCCACCAGCAGAGATCGCGGCCCTGGCAGTGAGCAGTTCTTC. It encodes CATSRDRGPGSEQFF.

This clonotype has at least ten counts. The rearrangement links TRBV5-1 to TRBJ1-3, with D uncertain. V was pared by 0 bases and J by 2 bases, with 12 bases between. This CDR3 is 16 amino acids long. Germline V lookup: CDR1 SGHRS, CDR2 YFSETQ. The CDR3 here is CASSLGRGGPGNTIYF. DNA of the CDR3: TGCGCCAGCAGCTTGGGTCGGGGAGGGCCTGGAAACACCATATATTTT.

In its sample, this clonotype was seen many times. CDR3 sequence: CASSGTGSHSPLHF. CDR3 DNA: TGTGCCAGCTCCGGGACAGGGTCTCATTCACCCCTCCACTTT. The rearrangement links TRBV2 to TRBJ1-6, with TRBD1 matching over 9 bases. Germline V gene lookup returns CDR1 SNHLY and CDR2 FYNNEI. V lost 8 bases and J lost 8; bases outside the gene matches: 7. The CDR3 has 14 residues.

This clonotype appeared many times. The V gene is TRBV3-1, the J gene TRBJ2-1, with D possibly matching TRBD2 (6 bases). The CDR3 covers 15 residues. V was trimmed by 4 bases and J by 3 bases, leaving 13 bases between them. Per germline, CDR1 LGHDT and CDR2 YNNKEL (reference sequence). CDR3 coding DNA: TGTGCCAGCAGCCCCGGGACCGGGGGCTACAATGAGCAGTTCTTC. This translates into CASSPGTGGYNEQFF.

This clonotype was detected only a few times. The CDR3 protein is CASSESEGLLYGYTF. The CDR3 nucleotides read TGTGCCAGCAGTGAATCGGAAGGGTTACTCTATGGCTACACCTTC. The chain carries TRBV25-1 and TRBJ1-2, with no clear D. The germline V gene has CDR1 MGHDK and CDR2 SYGVNS. V gave up 1 base and J gave up 4 bases, with 13 bases separating them. The CDR3 has 15 amino acids.

The sample holds many counts of this clonotype. This sequence joins TRBV5-5 and TRBJ2-1; D remains ambiguous. Germline CDR1 SGHKS, CDR2 YYEKEE (reference sequence). The CDR3 has 14 amino acids. Trimming cost V 2 bases and J 8 bases, with 14 bases left between them. The chain's CDR3 is CASSLSMRLDEQFF. DNA of the CDR3: TGTGCCAGCAGCTTAAGTATGCGGCTGGATGAGCAGTTCTTC.

The table lists this clonotype with a few counts. The rearrangement uses TRBV9 and TRBJ1-2; no clear D. Germline CDR1 reads SGDLS; CDR2 reads YYNGEE. The CDR3 contains 13 residues. Trimming shortened V by 0 bases and J by 4 bases, and 7 bases separated the two germline ends. In DNA, the CDR3 is TGTGCCAGCAGCGTAGAGGGAAGCTATGGCTACACCTTC. Translated: CASSVEGSYGYTF.

This clonotype was recorded many times. The CDR3 nucleotides read TGCAGTGCTAGGATAAGTCTCGCCTACGAGCAGTACTTC. Encoded protein: CSARISLAYEQYF. The chain joins TRBV20-1 to TRBJ2-7; D is undetermined. Between the trimmed V and J ends, which lost 3 bases and 2 bases, there was a span of 11 bases. The CDR3 covers 13 residues. Germline assignment: CDR1 DFQATT and CDR2 SNEGSKA (reference sequence).

V usage is TRBV6-5 and J usage is TRBJ1-1; no firm D call. Germline assignment: CDR1 MNHEY and CDR2 SVGAGI. The CDR3 runs 16 residues. Trimming cost V 0 bases and J 4 bases, with 15 bases left between them. The CDR3 bases are TGTGCCAGCAGTTACTCGCAGGAATTTATCAGCACTGAAGCTTTCTTT. Translated: CASSYSQEFISTEAFF.

The rearrangement joins TRBV29-1 to TRBJ1-4; the D is unclear. The CDR3 extends over 21 amino acids. The V end was cut by 8 bases, the J end by 8 bases, with 42 bases between. Looked up from germline, CDR1 is SQVTM and CDR2 is ANQGSEA. CDR3 DNA: TGCAGCCTAACCGCGCTCCGGCGGGAAGTCTTAGGTCTGGAGTCGGAAGAAAAACTGTTTTTT. Translation: CSLTALRREVLGLESEEKLFF.